This T cell receptor beta chain stems from a study of blood T cells in healthy people across ages. Study-wide points: Relative to aged donors, long-lived donors carried more naive CD4+ cells and displayed higher diversity.

Approximately 9.1 milliliters was the volume of peripheral blood drawn from each donor. PCR was performed a second time for about 7 to 11 cycles using a sample-barcoded 5' primer and a J-beta primer mix. Using its own MiXCR run on the 5' RACE reads, TCRdb lists one record per CDR3 protein. The sample has 730,000 or so distinct CDR3 sequences, 40% to 45% seen once; the top ten hold 30%. Details on this clonotype: What it binds is not known.

Germline V gene lookup returns CDR1 MNHEY and CDR2 SMNVEV (reference sequence). The CDR3 sequence is 17 residues long. V lost 0 bases and J 0 bases, leaving 11 bases between the germline ends. This TCR was recovered from a man older than 75 in good health. V usage is TRBV27 and J usage is TRBJ2-2, with D perhaps being TRBD1 or TRBD2 (5 bases each). The sequencing sample was made of blood. CDR3 sequence reads: CASSLSPRGANTGELFF. The CDR3 coding sequence is TGTGCCAGCAGTTTATCCCCCCGGGGCGCGAACACCGGGGAGCTGTTTTTT.